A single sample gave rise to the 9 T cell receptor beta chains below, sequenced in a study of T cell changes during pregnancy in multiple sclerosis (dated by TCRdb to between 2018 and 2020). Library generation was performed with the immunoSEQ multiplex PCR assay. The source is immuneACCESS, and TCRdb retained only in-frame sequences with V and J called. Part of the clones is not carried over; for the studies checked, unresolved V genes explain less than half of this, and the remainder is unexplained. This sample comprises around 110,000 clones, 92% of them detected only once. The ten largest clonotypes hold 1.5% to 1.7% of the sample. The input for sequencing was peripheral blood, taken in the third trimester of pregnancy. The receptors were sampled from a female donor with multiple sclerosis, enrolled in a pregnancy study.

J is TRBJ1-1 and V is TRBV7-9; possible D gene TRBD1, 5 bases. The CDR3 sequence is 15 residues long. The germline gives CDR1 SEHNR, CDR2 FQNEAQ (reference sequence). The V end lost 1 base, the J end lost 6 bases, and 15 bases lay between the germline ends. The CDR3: CASSLEAGFIAEAFF. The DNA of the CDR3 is TGTGCCAGCAGCTTAGAGGCAGGGTTTATCGCTGAAGCTTTCTTT.

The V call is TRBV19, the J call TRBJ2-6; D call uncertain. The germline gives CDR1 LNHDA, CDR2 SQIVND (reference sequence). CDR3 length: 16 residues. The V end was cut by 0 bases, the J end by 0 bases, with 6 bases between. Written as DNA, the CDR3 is TGTGCCAGTAGTATAGAACAGCTCTCTGGGGCCAACGTCCTGACTTTC. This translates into CASSIEQLSGANVLTF.

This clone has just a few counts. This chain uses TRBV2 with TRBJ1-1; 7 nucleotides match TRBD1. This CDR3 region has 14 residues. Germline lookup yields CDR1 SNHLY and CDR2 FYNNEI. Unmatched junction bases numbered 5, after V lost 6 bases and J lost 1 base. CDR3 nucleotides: TGTGCCAGCAGCGGAGGGGACAGGAACACTGAAGCTTTCTTT. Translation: CASSGGDRNTEAFF.

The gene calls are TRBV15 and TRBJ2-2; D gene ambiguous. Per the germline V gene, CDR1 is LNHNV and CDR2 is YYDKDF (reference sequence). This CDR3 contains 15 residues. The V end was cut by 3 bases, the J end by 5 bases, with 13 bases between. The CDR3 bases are TGTGCCACCAGCAGCCGAAGTGGTCGGACCGGGGAGCTGTTTTTT. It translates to CATSSRSGRTGELFF. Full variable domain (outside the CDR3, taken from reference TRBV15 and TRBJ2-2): DAMVIQNPRYQVTQFGKPVTLSCSQTLNHNVMYWYQQKSSQAPKLLFHYYDKDFNNEADTPDNFQSRRPNTSFCFLDIRSPGLGDTAMYLCATSSRSGRTGELFFGEGSRLTVL.

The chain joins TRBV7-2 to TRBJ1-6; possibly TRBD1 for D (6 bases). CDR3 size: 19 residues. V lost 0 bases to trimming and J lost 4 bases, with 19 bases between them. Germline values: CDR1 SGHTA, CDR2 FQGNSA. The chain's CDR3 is CASSLASGIGRGYNSPLHF. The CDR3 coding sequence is TGTGCCAGCAGCTTAGCGTCGGGAATCGGCAGGGGATATAATTCACCCCTCCACTTT. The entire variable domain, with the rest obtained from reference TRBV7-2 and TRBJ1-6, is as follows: GAGVSQSPSNKVTEKGKDVELRCDPISGHTALYWYRQSLGQGLEFLIYFQGNSAPDKSGLPSDRFSAERTGGSVSTLTIQRTQQEDSAVYLCASSLASGIGRGYNSPLHFGNGTRLTVT.

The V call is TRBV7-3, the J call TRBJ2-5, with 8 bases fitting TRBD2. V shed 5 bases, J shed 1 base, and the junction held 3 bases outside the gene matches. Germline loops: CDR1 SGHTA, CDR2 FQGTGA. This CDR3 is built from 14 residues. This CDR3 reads CASSHAGGQETQYF. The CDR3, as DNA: TGTGCCAGCAGCCACGCGGGGGGCCAAGAGACCCAGTACTTC. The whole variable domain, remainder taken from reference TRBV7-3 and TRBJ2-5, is GAGVSQTPSNKVTEKGKYVELRCDPISGHTALYWYRQSLGQGPEFLIYFQGTGAADDSGLPNDRFFAVRPEGSVSTLKIQRTERGDSAVYLCASSHAGGQETQYFGPGTRLLVL.

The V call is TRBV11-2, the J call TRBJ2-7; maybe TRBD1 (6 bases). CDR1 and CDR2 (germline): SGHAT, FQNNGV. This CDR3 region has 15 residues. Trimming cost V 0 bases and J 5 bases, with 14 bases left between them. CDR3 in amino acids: CASSLDRGGIHEQYF. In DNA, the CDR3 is TGTGCCAGCAGCTTAGACAGGGGTGGGATACACGAGCAGTACTTC. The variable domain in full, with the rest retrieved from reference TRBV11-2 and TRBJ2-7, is EAGVAQSPRYKIIEKRQSVAFWCNPISGHATLYWYQQILGQGPKLLIQFQNNGVVDDSQLPKDRFSAERLKGVDSTLKIQPAKLEDSAVYLCASSLDRGGIHEQYFGPGTRLTVT.

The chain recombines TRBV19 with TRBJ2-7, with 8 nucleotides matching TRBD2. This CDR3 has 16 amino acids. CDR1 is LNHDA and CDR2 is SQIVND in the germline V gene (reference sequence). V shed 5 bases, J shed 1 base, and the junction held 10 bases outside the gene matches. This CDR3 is CASSPTGGGLSYEQYF. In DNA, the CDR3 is TGTGCCAGTAGTCCCACTGGCGGGGGGTTGTCCTACGAGCAGTACTTC.

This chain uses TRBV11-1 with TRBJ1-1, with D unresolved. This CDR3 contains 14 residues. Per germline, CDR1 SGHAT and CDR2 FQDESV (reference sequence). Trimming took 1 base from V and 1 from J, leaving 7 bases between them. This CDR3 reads CASSLEQRNTEAFF. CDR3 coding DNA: TGTGCCAGCAGCTTAGAACAACGGAACACTGAAGCTTTCTTT. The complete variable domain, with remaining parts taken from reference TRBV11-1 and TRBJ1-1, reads EAEVAQSPRYKITEKSQAVAFWCDPISGHATLYWYRQILGQGPELLVQFQDESVVDDSQLPKDRFSAERLKGVDSTLKIQPAELGDSAMYLCASSLEQRNTEAFFGQGTRLTVV.